The source of this T cell receptor (beta chain) is a study of shared clonotypes between healthy human individuals. This clone was detected only a few times. This CDR3 has 14 residues. Germline V gives CDR1 SGHTA, CDR2 FQGNSA. TCRdb's table, derived via immunoSEQ multiplex PCR, lists solely in-frame clones and lacks some. The table includes fewer than 650,000 clones, 70% to 80% detected once. The sequence came from a middle-aged woman in good health. Some clones in this sample may be carry-over from other donors' samples. The V gene is TRBV7-2, the J gene TRBJ2-5, with a weak D call TRBD1 (6 bases). The end of the DNA fits TRBJ2-7 better, so the J call may be wrong. Sequencing was carried out using PBMCs. CDR3 loop: CASSPRDTNYEQYF. CDR3 DNA: TGTGCCAGCAGCCCACGGGACACAAACTACGAGCAGTACTTC.